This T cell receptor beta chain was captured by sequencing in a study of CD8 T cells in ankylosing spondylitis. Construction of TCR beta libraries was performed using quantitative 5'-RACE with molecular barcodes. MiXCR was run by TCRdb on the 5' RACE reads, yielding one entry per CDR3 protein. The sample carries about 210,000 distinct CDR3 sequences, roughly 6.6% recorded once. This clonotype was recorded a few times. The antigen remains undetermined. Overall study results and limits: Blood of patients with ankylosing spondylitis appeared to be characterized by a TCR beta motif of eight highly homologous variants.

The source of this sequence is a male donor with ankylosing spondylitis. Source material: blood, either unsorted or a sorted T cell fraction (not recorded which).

The CDR3 DNA is TGTGCCAGCAGCTTAGGTCCGGGGACAGAGACCTACGAGCAGTACTTC. Its protein is CASSLGPGTETYEQYF. The chain links TRBV7-6 to TRBJ2-7; 7 positions agree with TRBD1. CDR3 size: 16 residues. Germline trimming cut 1 base from V and 2 bases from J; bases unmatched to any gene: 8. Per the germline V gene, CDR1 is SGHVS and CDR2 is FNYEAQ.